Sequencing of this T cell receptor beta chain was carried out in a study of blood T cell repertoires in COVID-19. Whole-study context: T cells, B-cell-depleted T cells, or PBMCs supplied cDNA or gDNA.

The CDR3 consists of 18 residues. Germline V gives CDR1 SEHNR, CDR2 FQNEAQ (reference sequence). Unmatched junction bases numbered 14, after V lost 2 bases and J lost 3 bases. TCRdb's table, derived via immunoSEQ multiplex PCR, lists solely in-frame clones and lacks some. The data show about 140,000 clones, about 91% seen once. The chain is built from TRBV7-9 and TRBJ2-3, with 7 bases lining up with TRBD2. Sequencing used peripheral blood. This clonotype originated in a woman aged 60 to 75 with acute or convalescent COVID-19. This CDR3 is CASSLIVGRGEDTDTQYF. CDR3 DNA: TGTGCCAGCAGCTTAATTGTTGGACGGGGGGAGGATACAGATACGCAGTATTTT.